Presented here are 22 T cell receptor beta chains from one specimen sequenced in a study of blood T cells in healthy people across ages. With a J-beta primer mix and a sample-barcoded 5' primer, a second PCR ran about 6 to 11 cycles. TCRdb analysed the 5' RACE reads with MiXCR anew, one entry per CDR3 protein. The sample lists about 1.8 million distinct CDR3 sequences; about 50% were seen once. The sample taken for sequencing was blood. These receptors were taken from a woman between 40 and 55 years old in good health.

The gene calls are TRBV18 and TRBJ2-7; 8 nucleotides align to TRBD1. The ends lost 4 bases at V and 1 base at J; junction bases unmatched: 3. Germline assignment: CDR1 KGHSH and CDR2 LQKENI. The CDR3 is 14 residues long. CDR3 region: CASSQQGESYEQYF. The CDR3 nucleotides read TGTGCCAGCTCACAACAGGGGGAATCCTACGAGCAGTACTTC. Together with reference TRBV18 and TRBJ2-7, the CDR3 gives the full variable domain: NAGVMQNPRHLVRRRGQEARLRCSPMKGHSHVYWYRQLPEEGLKFMVYLQKENIIDESGMPKERFSAEFPKEGPSILRIQQVVRGDSAAYFCASSQQGESYEQYFGPGTRLTVT.

The chain employs TRBV27 and TRBJ1-1; the D is unclear. The CDR3 is 16 residues long. The ends were cut back, 5 bases at V and 0 bases at J, with 16 bases in the middle. In germline, CDR1 is MNHEY, CDR2 SMNVEV (reference sequence). The DNA for the CDR3 is TGTGCCAGCAGTCAACTATCTGACCCTATGAACACTGAAGCTTTCTTT. Protein sequence: CASSQLSDPMNTEAFF.

The rearrangement joins TRBV4-3 to TRBJ2-3, with 7 bases lining up with TRBD1. The CDR3 runs to 17 residues. J was trimmed by 0 bases and V by 3 bases; bases with no gene match: 9. The germline V gene has CDR1 LGHNA and CDR2 YSLEER. In DNA, the CDR3 is TGCGCCAGCAGCCAGGCCGGGACAGAGCTTAGCACAGATACGCAGTATTTT. This codes for CASSQAGTELSTDTQYF.

The sample holds one count of this clonotype. V is TRBV28 and J is TRBJ2-3, with TRBD1 identical over 10 bases. CDR3 length: 17 residues. The germline CDR1 and CDR2 sequences are MDHEN and SYDVKM. Germline trimming cut 8 bases from V and 0 bases from J; bases unmatched to any gene: 11. Here the CDR3 DNA reads TGTGCCAGCGGATCCGGGACAGGGGCCACTAGCACAGATACGCAGTATTTT. Its protein is CASGSGTGATSTDTQYF. Combining the CDR3 with reference TRBV28 and TRBJ2-3 gives the whole variable domain DVKVTQSSRYLVKRTGEKVFLECVQDMDHENMFWYRQDPGLGLRLIYFSYDVKMKEKGDIPEGYSVSREKKERFSLILESASTNQTSMYLCASGSGTGATSTDTQYFGPGTRLTVL.

This clonotype was recorded a few times. The V call is TRBV12-3 or TRBV12-4, the J call TRBJ1-5, with 7 bases matching TRBD1. The CDR3 length is 15 residues. With 4 bases clipped from V and 6 bases from J, the junction kept 9 bases outside the gene matches. CDR3 protein: CASSSPGQKSQPQHF. CDR3 coding DNA: TGTGCCAGCAGTTCCCCGGGACAGAAGAGTCAGCCCCAGCATTTT.

Only a few counts were recorded for this clonotype. The chain recombines TRBV20-1 with TRBJ2-1; TRBD2 matches 8 bases. Germline V CDR1 and CDR2: DFQATT, SNEGSKA (reference sequence). Trimming cost V 5 bases and J 4 bases; bases outside gene matches: 7. This CDR3 comprises 14 residues. The DNA of the CDR3 is TGCAGTGCTCCCTTTCAGCGGGGGTACAATGAGCAGTTCTTC. Protein: CSAPFQRGYNEQFF.

CDR3 residues: CASSIKPIDWDGYTF. DNA for the CDR3: TGTGCCAGCAGTATAAAACCAATTGATTGGGATGGCTACACCTTC. The rearrangement joins TRBV12-3 or TRBV12-4 to TRBJ1-2, with D unresolved. This CDR3 has 15 amino acids. V was clipped by 5 bases and J by 6 bases, with 19 bases between them.

The chain employs TRBV5-4 and TRBJ1-5, with D possibly matching TRBD1 (5 bases). Deletions cut 1 base from V and 2 bases from J, with 10 bases between. Germline V lookup: CDR1 SGHNT, CDR2 YYREEE (reference sequence). This CDR3 contains 15 residues. The CDR3 nucleotides read TGTGCCAGCAGCTTGTTCGGGGCAGGCAATCAGCCCCAGCATTTT. Its protein product is CASSLFGAGNQPQHF.

On this clonotype: The junction departs from the called germline gene at one end, perhaps through a read error. The chain is built from TRBV10-3 and TRBJ2-5; 10 nucleotides line up with TRBD1. The CDR3 totals 15 residues. The germline V gene has CDR1 ENHRY and CDR2 SYGVKD. In DNA, the CDR3 is TGTGCCATCAGGGAGTACGGACAGGGGGAAGAGACCCAGTACTTC. Translated: CAIREYGQGEETQYF.

This clonotype was observed many times. The chain uses TRBV29-1 and TRBJ2-1; TRBD2 matches at 8 bases. Germline CDR1 SQVTM, CDR2 ANQGSEA. The CDR3 is 16 residues long. Germline trimming cut 1 base from V and 4 bases from J; bases unmatched to any gene: 9. CDR3 bases: TGCAGCGTTGAAGGGGAAACTAGCGGTTCGTACAATGAGCAGTTCTTC. Protein product: CSVEGETSGSYNEQFF.

V gene TRBV11-2 combines with J gene TRBJ2-4, with a weak D call TRBD1 (6 bases). The V gene lost 1 base and the J gene lost 3 bases, with 13 bases spanning the gap. The CDR3 contains 16 residues. In germline, CDR1 is SGHAT, CDR2 FQNNGV. The CDR3 region is CASSLGTDLFKNIQYF. In DNA form, the CDR3 reads TGTGCCAGCAGCTTAGGGACAGATCTATTCAAAAACATTCAGTACTTC.

This clonotype was seen a handful of times. The rearrangement links TRBV27 to TRBJ2-7; 7 bases align to TRBD1. Trimming removed 6 bases from V and 3 bases from J; junction bases left unmatched: 14. The CDR3 contains 16 residues. The germline CDR1 and CDR2 sequences are MNHEY and SMNVEV (reference sequence). CDR3 residues: CASRNLGGAKDYEQYF. The CDR3 DNA reads TGTGCCAGCAGGAACTTAGGGGGCGCCAAGGACTACGAGCAGTACTTC.

As for this clonotype: At one boundary the junction diverges from the germline segment, which might be a read error. The V call is TRBV25-1, the J call TRBJ2-7, with D unresolved. Looked up from germline, CDR1 is MGHDK and CDR2 is SYGVNS. The CDR3 is 13 residues long. DNA of the CDR3: TGTGCCAGCAGTGAAACCCTCTCCTATGAGCAGTACTTC. This encodes CASSETLSYEQYF.

This chain connects TRBV6-1 to TRBJ2-7, with a tentative D call TRBD2 (7 bases). CDR1 is MNHNS and CDR2 is SASEGT in the germline V gene. The CDR3 covers 16 residues. V was trimmed by 10 bases and J by 0 bases, leaving 22 bases between them. The CDR3 loop is CAIIEAGGLSSYEQYF. The CDR3 nucleotides read TGTGCCATCATCGAGGCCGGGGGGCTTAGCTCCTACGAGCAGTACTTC.

CDR3 in amino acids: CGQSGTGNSYEQYF. As DNA, the CDR3 is TGCGGTCAGTCCGGGACAGGGAATTCCTACGAGCAGTACTTC. V gene TRBV20-1 combines with J gene TRBJ2-5; 9 nucleotides align to TRBD1. The J call may be mistaken, given a closer DNA end match to TRBJ2-7. CDR1 and CDR2 (germline): DFQATT, SNEGSKA (reference sequence). This CDR3 spans 14 amino acids.

The rearrangement joins TRBV20-1 to TRBJ2-5; D is tentatively TRBD1 or TRBD2 (5 bases each). The CDR3 is 15 residues long. CDR1 DFQATT and CDR2 SNEGSKA come from the germline V gene (reference sequence). Trimming stripped 6 bases from V and 0 bases from J, with 17 bases between. The CDR3 bases are TGCAGTGCCCCCCGGGGCTCAGGGCACCAAGAGACCCAGTACTTC. Encoded protein: CSAPRGSGHQETQYF.

This clonotype was seen only a few times. The chain carries TRBV7-9 and TRBJ1-2; D remains unclear. This CDR3 has 13 amino acids. Trimming pared 4 bases from V and 3 bases from J, leaving 9 bases between. Per the germline V gene, CDR1 is SEHNR and CDR2 is FQNEAQ (reference sequence). The CDR3 nucleotides read TGTGCCAGCAGCTCCCGACGGGACTATGGCTACACCTTC. It yields the protein CASSSRRDYGYTF.

The chain employs TRBV4-3 and TRBJ2-1; D is ambiguous. The germline gives CDR1 LGHNA, CDR2 YSLEER. The CDR3 extends over 14 amino acids. V gave up 4 bases and J gave up 0 bases, with 7 bases separating them. For the CDR3, the DNA is TGCGCCAGCAGCCCCCCTTACTCCTACAATGAGCAGTTCTTC. Encoded protein: CASSPPYSYNEQFF.

This clonotype was recorded a few times. The chain is built from TRBV3-1 and TRBJ2-7; D gene uncertain. CDR3 length: 14 residues. Germline lookup yields CDR1 LGHDT and CDR2 YNNKEL (reference sequence). V was trimmed by 4 bases and J by 6 bases, leaving 16 bases between them. The CDR3 DNA reads TGTGCCAGCAGCCTCCAGGTGGCTCAAGTCGAGCAGTACTTC. Translated: CASSLQVAQVEQYF.

Only a few counts were recorded for this clonotype. The rearrangement links TRBV12-3 or TRBV12-4 to TRBJ1-6; TRBD1 is a possible D gene (6 bases). The CDR3 covers 16 residues. The V gene lost 2 bases and the J gene lost 2 bases, with 10 bases spanning the gap. This chain's CDR3 is CASSLSGTTYNSPLHF. In DNA form, the CDR3 reads TGTGCCAGCAGTTTAAGCGGGACAACCTATAATTCACCCCTCCACTTT.

This sequence joins TRBV27 and TRBJ1-2, with D perhaps matching TRBD1 (5 bases). V was clipped by 0 bases and J by 3 bases, with 11 bases between them. Germline V CDR1 and CDR2: MNHEY, SMNVEV (reference sequence). This CDR3 region has 15 residues. The CDR3: CASSLSPAGYYGYTF. The DNA for the CDR3 is TGTGCCAGCAGTTTATCACCAGCAGGGTACTATGGCTACACCTTC.

V gene TRBV7-9 combines with J gene TRBJ2-7; 8 bases are a match to TRBD2. Germline V gene sequence: CDR1 SEHNR, CDR2 FQNEAQ (reference sequence). This CDR3 region has 14 residues. With V trimmed by 2 bases and J by 7 bases, 7 bases remained unmatched. CDR3: CASSLSGSVREQYF. The DNA for the CDR3 is TGTGCCAGCAGCTTAAGCGGGAGCGTCAGGGAGCAGTACTTC.